These 20 T cell receptor beta chains originate from one sample sequenced in a study of T cell clonality in common variable immunodeficiency. Assay: immunoSEQ multiplex PCR; the TCRdb copy retains only in-frame clones and omits some. This sample carries roughly 38,000 clones, none of them present only once. The sequencing input was peripheral blood mononuclear cells. The receptors come from a person aged 18 to 70 in good health.

Worth noting for this clone: The sequenced fragment ends 3 residues before the CDR3 boundary, so the rest is inferred from the germline J gene. This chain uses TRBV7-8 with TRBJ2-3; 9 positions agree with TRBD1. The CDR3 runs 16 residues. Germline CDR1 and CDR2: SGHVS and FQNEAQ. Incomplete CDR3 DNA: TGTGCCAGCAGCTTAGGGGGGACAGGGCCACAAGAGACG. As protein: CASSLGGTGPQET. The CDR3 reads in full as CASSLGGTGPQETQYF.

This clone was counted ten times or more. The sequence runs out 3 residues before the end of the CDR3; the remainder is reconstructed from the germline J gene. V gene TRBV30 combines with J gene TRBJ2-7, with 9 bases identical to TRBD1. J was trimmed by 5 bases and V by 2 bases; bases with no gene match: 10. Germline lookup yields CDR1 GTSNPN and CDR2 SVGIG (reference sequence). The length of the CDR3 is 15 residues. The part of the CDR3 DNA that was read is TGTGCCTGGAGTTCTCCGGGACAGGGAGTAAACGAG. Protein: CAWSSPGQGVNE. In full, the CDR3 is CAWSSPGQGVNEQYF.

Many counts were recorded for this clone. The sequence runs out 3 residues before the end of the CDR3; the remainder is reconstructed from the germline J gene. The chain combines TRBV19 with TRBJ2-3, with TRBD2 matching 8 bases. The CDR3 covers 15 residues. Germline V lookup: CDR1 LNHDA, CDR2 SQIVND (reference sequence). V dropped 9 bases and J dropped 0; count of bases not matched to a gene: 8. The CDR3 spells CASRRAGESTDTQYF. The CDR3 bases that were read are TGTGCCAGCAGGCGAGCGGGAGAGAGCACAGATACG.

This clone was seen a few times. The sequenced fragment ends 3 residues before the CDR3 boundary, so the rest is inferred from the germline J gene. V usage is TRBV5-4 and J usage is TRBJ2-1; 7 bases fit TRBD1. Germline values: CDR1 SGHNT, CDR2 YYREEE (reference sequence). The CDR3 is 14 amino acids. The trim removed 4 bases at V and 6 bases at J, leaving 7 bases unmatched. Incomplete CDR3 DNA: TGTGCCAGCAGCCTAGTTAGACAGGGCAATGAG. It is translated as CASSLVRQGNE. The CDR3, in full, reads CASSLVRQGNEQFF.

This clone has more than one count but fewer than ten. The read ends 3 residues shy of where the CDR3 ends; the end is completed using the germline J gene. This chain links TRBV30 with TRBJ2-2; 7 positions match TRBD1. CDR3 length: 11 amino acids. Germline CDR1 and CDR2: GTSNPN and SVGIG (reference sequence). This CDR3 reads CAWSGRQGLFF. The sequenced part of the CDR3 DNA is TGTGCCTGGAGTGGCCGACAGGGG.

There are many counts of this clone. The CDR3 end lies 3 residues beyond the end of the read and is filled in from the germline J gene. This chain joins TRBV7-9 and TRBJ2-4, with D possibly being TRBD1 or TRBD2 (5 bases each). Germline lookup yields CDR1 SEHNR and CDR2 FQNEAQ (reference sequence). This CDR3 has 15 residues. With 5 bases removed from V and 7 bases from J, the gap between germline ends came to 18 bases. The CDR3 DNA, read in part, is TGTGCCAGCAGCCCCTCCTCAGGGAGAGGGAACATT. Translated: CASSPSSGRGNI. The whole CDR3 protein reads CASSPSSGRGNIQYF.

This clone was counted between two and nine times. The CDR3 extends 3 residues past the end of the read, so its final part is completed from the germline J gene. The V gene is TRBV13, the J gene TRBJ1-1; tentatively, D is TRBD1 (6 bases). The CDR3 has 12 residues. Germline V gives CDR1 PRHDT, CDR2 FYEKMQ (reference sequence). CDR3 in amino acids: CASSLGQPEAFF. The sequenced part of the CDR3 DNA is TGTGCCAGCAGCCTCGGACAGCCCGAA.

This clone was seen at least ten times. The read gets to within 3 residues of the CDR3 end, and the germline J gene fills in the rest. This sequence joins TRBV5-1 and TRBJ2-2, with D uncertain. V shed 0 bases and J shed 4 bases, with 10 bases lying between them. Germline V gives CDR1 SGHRS, CDR2 YFSETQ. CDR3 length: 15 amino acids. The chain's CDR3 is CASSLVAASTGELFF. The DNA read from the CDR3 is TGCGCCAGCAGCTTGGTTGCAGCGAGCACCGGGGAG.

This clone was observed many times. The CDR3 goes on 3 residues after the read ends, and that part is filled in from the germline J gene. The V gene is TRBV18, the J gene TRBJ2-1, with 9 bases aligning to TRBD1. Germline V gene lookup returns CDR1 KGHSH and CDR2 LQKENI. V lost 3 bases, J lost 5 bases, and 5 bases stayed unmatched. The CDR3 has 15 residues. CDR3 residues: CASSPPTGGDNEQFF. CDR3 bases read: TGTGCCAGCTCACCTCCGACAGGGGGTGACAATGAG.

This clone was counted ten times or more. The read halts 3 residues ahead of the CDR3 end, with the missing end drawn from the germline J gene. This chain links TRBV5-1 with TRBJ1-2, with D perhaps TRBD1 (5 bases). This CDR3 region has 15 residues. V was cut by 2 bases and J by 3 bases, with 14 bases left in between. Germline V lookup: CDR1 SGHRS, CDR2 YFSETQ. The CDR3 bases that were read are TGCGCCAGCAGCTTCGGACAAACCGATGACTATGGC. Translated, it gives CASSFGQTDDYG. The full CDR3 sequence reads CASSFGQTDDYGYTF. Full variable domain (remainder filled in from reference TRBV5-1 and TRBJ1-2): KAGVTQTPRYLIKTRGQQVTLSCSPISGHRSVSWYQQTPGQGLQFLFEYFSETQRNKGNFPGRFSGRQFSNSRSEMNVSTLELGDSALYLCASSFGQTDDYGYTFGSGTRLTVV.

This clone was seen a few times. The sequence runs out 3 residues before the end of the CDR3; the remainder is reconstructed from the germline J gene. V is TRBV29-1 and J is TRBJ1-2, with a weak D call TRBD1 (5 bases). This CDR3 region has 12 residues. Germline CDR1 and CDR2: SQVTM and ANQGSEA. The CDR3 sequence is CSVEEDGGGYTF. The sequenced part of the CDR3 DNA is TGCAGCGTTGAAGAGGATGGGGGGGGC.

This clone was recorded many times. The read ends 3 residues shy of where the CDR3 ends; the end is completed using the germline J gene. This chain uses TRBV20-1 with TRBJ2-3; tentatively, D is TRBD1 (6 bases). Germline V CDR1 and CDR2: DFQATT, SNEGSKA (reference sequence). This CDR3 spans 16 amino acids. V lost 0 bases and J 4 bases, leaving 17 bases between the germline ends. Partial CDR3 DNA: TGCAGTGCTAGAGATACCCTAGTGGGACACTCAGATACG. Translation: CSARDTLVGHSDT. The whole CDR3 protein is CSARDTLVGHSDTQYF.

This clone was recorded many times. Read data end 3 residues before the CDR3 end; the end is taken from the germline J gene. The chain couples TRBV6-1 to TRBJ2-2, with TRBD2 identical over 7 bases. Germline assignment: CDR1 MNHNS and CDR2 SASEGT. CDR3 size: 15 residues. With V trimmed by 4 bases and J by 0 bases, 2 bases remained unmatched. The CDR3 loop is CASSALASNTGELFF. The DNA read from the CDR3 is TGTGCCAGCAGTGCACTAGCGTCGAACACCGGGGAG.

Many counts were recorded for this clone. The read halts 3 residues ahead of the CDR3 end, with the missing end drawn from the germline J gene. The rearrangement joins TRBV19 to TRBJ2-3; 7 nucleotides line up with TRBD1. Trimming removed 6 bases from V and 2 bases from J; junction bases left unmatched: 2. CDR3 length: 13 amino acids. CDR1 is LNHDA, CDR2 SQIVND, per germline (reference sequence). Partial CDR3 DNA: TGTGCCAGTAGAGGGACAGCCACAGATACG. This encodes CASRGTATDT. The whole CDR3 reads CASRGTATDTQYF.

This clone occurred many times. The CDR3 goes on 3 residues after the read ends, and that part is filled in from the germline J gene. The chain joins TRBV7-9 to TRBJ2-3; TRBD2 might be the D (5 bases). V shed 1 base and J shed 5 bases, with 10 bases lying between them. Germline CDR1 reads SEHNR; CDR2 reads FQNEAQ (reference sequence). The CDR3 extends over 14 amino acids. The CDR3 region is CASSLGTSGDTQYF. The sequenced CDR3 bases are TGTGCCAGCAGCTTAGGAACAAGCGGAGATACG.

This clone was detected many times. The read gets to within 3 residues of the CDR3 end, and the germline J gene fills in the rest. V and J are TRBV10-1 and TRBJ1-5; a possible D gene is TRBD1 (5 bases). The CDR3 consists of 13 residues. CDR1 is WNHNN and CDR2 is SYGVQD in the germline V gene (reference sequence). V lost 4 bases to trimming and J lost 7 bases, with 11 bases between them. The part of the CDR3 DNA that was read is TGCGCCAGCAGTGGAGGGGAAGGCCAGCCC. This codes for CASSGGEGQP. From start to end, the CDR3 is CASSGGEGQPQHF.

About this clone itself: The read ends 3 residues shy of where the CDR3 ends; the end is completed using the germline J gene. The V gene is TRBV30, the J gene TRBJ2-2; the D gene is possibly TRBD1 (5 bases). The CDR3 runs 12 residues. Germline assignment: CDR1 GTSNPN and CDR2 SVGIG (reference sequence). CDR3 loop: CAWSVGVSPLFF. Partial CDR3 DNA: TGTGCCTGGAGTGTAGGGGTGTCACCG.

This clone showed up many times. The CDR3 is cut off 3 residues early in the read; its end comes from the germline J gene. This chain uses TRBV18 with TRBJ2-7; 9 positions match TRBD1. The CDR3 is 13 residues long. Germline V CDR1 and CDR2: KGHSH, LQKENI. Trimming removed 6 bases from V and 6 bases from J; junction bases left unmatched: 6. The CDR3: CASSQDRGSEQYF. The CDR3 bases that were read are TGTGCCAGCTCCCAGGACAGGGGATCCGAG.

This clone was counted ten times or more. This may be a read error, as it is one base from a much larger clone. CDR3 bases read: TGCGCCAGCAGCAGGGGTGATGGGGCCAACGTA. Protein product: CASSRGDGANV. From start to end, the CDR3 is CASSRGDGANVLFF. The J gene is TRBJ1-4, the V gene TRBV5-1, with D possibly TRBD1 on 5 matching bases. Read coverage stops 3 residues before the CDR3 terminus; the germline J gene supplies the remainder. The CDR3 consists of 14 residues. The germline gives CDR1 SGHRS, CDR2 YFSETQ. Supplemented by reference TRBV5-1 and TRBJ1-4, the full variable domain reads KAGVTQTPRYLIKTRGQQVTLSCSPISGHRSVSWYQQTPGQGLQFLFEYFSETQRNKGNFPGRFSGRQFSNSRSEMNVSTLELGDSALYLCASSRGDGANVLFFGSGTQLSVL.

This clone has at least ten counts. The missing CDR3 end, 3 residues past where the read stops, is filled in from the germline J gene. V and J are TRBV6-1 and TRBJ2-7, with a tentative D call TRBD1 (5 bases). Trimming left V 1 base short and J 0 bases short, with 10 bases between. In germline, CDR1 is MNHNS, CDR2 SASEGT. The CDR3 is made up of 15 amino acids. This chain's CDR3 is CASSEETGSSYEQYF. The sequenced CDR3 bases are TGTGCCAGCAGTGAAGAAACAGGTAGCTCCTACGAG.